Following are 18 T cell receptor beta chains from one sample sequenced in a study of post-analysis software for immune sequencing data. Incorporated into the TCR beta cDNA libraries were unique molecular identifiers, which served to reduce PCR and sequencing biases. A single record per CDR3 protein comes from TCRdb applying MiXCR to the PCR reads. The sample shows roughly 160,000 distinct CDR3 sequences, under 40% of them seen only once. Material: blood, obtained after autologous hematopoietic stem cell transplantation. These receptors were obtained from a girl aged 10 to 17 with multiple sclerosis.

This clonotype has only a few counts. This chain's CDR3 is CASIGAGGPSVYNEQFF. In DNA, the CDR3 is TGTGCCAGCATAGGGGCGGGAGGGCCCTCCGTCTACAATGAGCAGTTCTTC. The V and J genes are TRBV12-3 or TRBV12-4 and TRBJ2-1; TRBD2 aligns across 9 bases. The CDR3 is 17 residues long. V shed 7 bases and J 3 bases; nucleotides not matched to a gene: 13.

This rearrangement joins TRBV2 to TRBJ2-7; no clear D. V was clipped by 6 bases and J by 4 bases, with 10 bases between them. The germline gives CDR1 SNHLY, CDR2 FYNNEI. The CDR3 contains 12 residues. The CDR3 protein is CASRGHVYEQYF. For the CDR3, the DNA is TGTGCCAGCAGAGGCCACGTTTACGAGCAGTACTTC.

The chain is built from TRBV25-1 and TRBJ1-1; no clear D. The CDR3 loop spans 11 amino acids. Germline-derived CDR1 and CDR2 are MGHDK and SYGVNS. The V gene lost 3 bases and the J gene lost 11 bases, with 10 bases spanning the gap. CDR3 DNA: TGTGCCAGCAGTGAGTCCGGGGAGGCTTTCTTT. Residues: CASSESGEAFF.

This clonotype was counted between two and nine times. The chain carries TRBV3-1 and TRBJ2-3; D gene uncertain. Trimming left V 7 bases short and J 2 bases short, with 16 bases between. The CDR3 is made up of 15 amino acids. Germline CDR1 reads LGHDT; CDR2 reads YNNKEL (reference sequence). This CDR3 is CASNPTGGPTDTQYF. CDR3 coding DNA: TGTGCCAGCAACCCCACGGGCGGTCCCACAGATACGCAGTATTTT.

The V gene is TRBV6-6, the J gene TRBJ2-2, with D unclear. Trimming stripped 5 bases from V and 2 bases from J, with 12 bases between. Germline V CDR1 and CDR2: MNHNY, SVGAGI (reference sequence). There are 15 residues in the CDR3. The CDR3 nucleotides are TGTGCCAGCAGTCATATCGGTCGTAACACCGGGGAGCTGTTTTTT. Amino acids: CASSHIGRNTGELFF.

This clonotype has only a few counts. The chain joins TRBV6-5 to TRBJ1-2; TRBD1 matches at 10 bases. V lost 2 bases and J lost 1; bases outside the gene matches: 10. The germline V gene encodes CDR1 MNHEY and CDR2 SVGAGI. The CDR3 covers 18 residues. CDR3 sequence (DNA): TGTGCCAGCAGTTACACCAATCCCGGGACAGGGGTTAACTATGGCTACACCTTC. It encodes CASSYTNPGTGVNYGYTF.

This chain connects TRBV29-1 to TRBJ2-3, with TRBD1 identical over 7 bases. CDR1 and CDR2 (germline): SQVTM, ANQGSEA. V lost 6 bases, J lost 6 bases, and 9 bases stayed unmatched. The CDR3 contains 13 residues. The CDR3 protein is CSVDRRDSDTQYF. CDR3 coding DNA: TGCAGCGTCGATCGTCGGGACAGCGATACGCAGTATTTT.

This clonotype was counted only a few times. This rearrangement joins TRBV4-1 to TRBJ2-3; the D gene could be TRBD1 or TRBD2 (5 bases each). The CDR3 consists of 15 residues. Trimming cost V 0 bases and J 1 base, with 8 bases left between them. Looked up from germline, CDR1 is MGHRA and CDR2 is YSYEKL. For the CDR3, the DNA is TGCGCCAGCAGCCAAGAGGGACGGGGCACAGATACGCAGTATTTT. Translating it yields CASSQEGRGTDTQYF.

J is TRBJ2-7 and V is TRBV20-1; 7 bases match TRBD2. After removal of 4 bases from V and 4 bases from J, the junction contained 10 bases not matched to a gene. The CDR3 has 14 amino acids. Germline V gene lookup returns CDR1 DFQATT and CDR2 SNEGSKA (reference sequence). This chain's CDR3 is CSANGAGYGYEQYF. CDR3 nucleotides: TGCAGTGCTAATGGAGCGGGATACGGATACGAGCAGTACTTC.

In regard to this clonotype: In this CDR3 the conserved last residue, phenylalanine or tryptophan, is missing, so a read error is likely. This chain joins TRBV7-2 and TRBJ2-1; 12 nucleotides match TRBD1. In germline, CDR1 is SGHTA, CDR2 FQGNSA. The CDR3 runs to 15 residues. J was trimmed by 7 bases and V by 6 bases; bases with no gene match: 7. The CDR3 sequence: CASRGDRGRRNEQFV. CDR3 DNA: TGTGCCAGCAGAGGGGACAGGGGGCGCAGAAATGAGCAGTTCGTC.

The CDR3 DNA reads as TGTGCCAGCAGTTATTCCAACACCGCTCCCGAGCAGTACTTC. This sequence encodes CASSYSNTAPEQYF. V is TRBV6-5 and J is TRBJ2-7; D not certain. CDR1 is MNHEY and CDR2 is SVGAGI in the germline V gene. This CDR3 region has 14 residues. V was trimmed by 3 bases and J by 6 bases, leaving 15 bases between them.

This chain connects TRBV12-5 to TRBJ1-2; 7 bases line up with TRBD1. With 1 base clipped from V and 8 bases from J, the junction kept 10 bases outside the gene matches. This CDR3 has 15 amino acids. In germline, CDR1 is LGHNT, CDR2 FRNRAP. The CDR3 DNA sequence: TGTGCTAGTGGTTTGGCAGCCGGGACCAGGGGGGGCTACACCTTC. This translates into CASGLAAGTRGGYTF.

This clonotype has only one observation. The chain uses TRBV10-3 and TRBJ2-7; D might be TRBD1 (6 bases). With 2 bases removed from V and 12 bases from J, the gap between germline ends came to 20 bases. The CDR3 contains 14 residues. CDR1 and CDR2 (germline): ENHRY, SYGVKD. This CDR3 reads CAISEVGQKETRYF. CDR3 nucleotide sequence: TGTGCCATCAGTGAGGTCGGACAGAAAGAGACCCGGTACTTC.

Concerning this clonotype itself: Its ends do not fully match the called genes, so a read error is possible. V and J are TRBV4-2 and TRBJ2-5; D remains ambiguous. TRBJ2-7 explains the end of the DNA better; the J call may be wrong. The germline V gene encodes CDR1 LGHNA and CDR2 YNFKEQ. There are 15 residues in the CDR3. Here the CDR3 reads CASNQGRVGPYEQYF. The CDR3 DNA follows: TGTGCCAGCAACCAAGGACGCGTTGGCCCCTACGAGCAGTACTTC.

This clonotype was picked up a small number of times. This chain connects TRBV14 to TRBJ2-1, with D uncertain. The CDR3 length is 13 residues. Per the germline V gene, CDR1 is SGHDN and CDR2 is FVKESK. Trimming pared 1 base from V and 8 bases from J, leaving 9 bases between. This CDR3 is CASSQVTVDEQFF. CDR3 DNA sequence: TGTGCCAGCAGCCAAGTTACGGTGGATGAGCAGTTCTTC. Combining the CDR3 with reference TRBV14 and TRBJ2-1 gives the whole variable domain EAGVTQFPSHSVIEKGQTVTLRCDPISGHDNLYWYRRVMGKEIKFLLHFVKESKQDESGMPNNRFLAERTGGTYSTLKVQPAELEDSGVYFCASSQVTVDEQFFGPGTRLTVL.

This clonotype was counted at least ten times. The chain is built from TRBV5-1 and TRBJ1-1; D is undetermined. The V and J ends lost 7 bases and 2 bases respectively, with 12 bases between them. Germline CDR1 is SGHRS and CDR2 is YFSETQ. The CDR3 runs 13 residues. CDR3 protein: CASATGRNTEAFF. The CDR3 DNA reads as TGCGCCAGCGCCACGGGCCGAAACACTGAAGCTTTCTTT.

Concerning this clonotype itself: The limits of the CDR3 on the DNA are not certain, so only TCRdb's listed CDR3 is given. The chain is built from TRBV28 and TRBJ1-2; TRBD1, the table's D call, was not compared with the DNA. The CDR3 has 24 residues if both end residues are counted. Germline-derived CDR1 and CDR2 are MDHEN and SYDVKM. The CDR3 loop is CASSLLQGADTQYFGPGVNYGYTF.

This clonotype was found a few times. CDR3 DNA: TGTGCCAGCAGCGTAGCCCCGGGGATCGGGGGAGAAGAGACCCAGTACTTC. Its protein is CASSVAPGIGGEETQYF. The rearrangement links TRBV9 to TRBJ2-5; TRBD2 is a possible D gene (6 bases). CDR1 is SGDLS, CDR2 YYNGEE, per germline. With 0 bases removed from V and 3 bases from J, the gap between germline ends came to 18 bases. This CDR3 has 17 residues.